This T cell receptor beta chain was recorded in a study of blood T cell repertoires in COVID-19. The ends were cut back, 6 bases at V and 5 bases at J, with 16 bases in the middle. This CDR3 spans 15 amino acids. CDR1 and CDR2 from the germline V gene are LGHDT and YNNKEL (reference sequence). Authors' analysis steps: Amplification with reference gene primers provided the estimates of nucleated cell counts. Measured with immunoSEQ multiplex PCR; TCRdb has only the in-frame clones, and not every one. V, J and clone size reflect that table, while D and trimming were determined from the DNA. The data hold approximately 290,000 clones, with around 92% observed a single time.

The material sequenced was peripheral blood. The rearrangement links TRBV3-1 (or the pseudogene TRBV3-2) to TRBJ1-4, with D perhaps matching TRBD1 (5 bases). The clonotype originates from a woman under 40 with COVID-19, enrolled during active disease. DNA of the CDR3: TGTGCCAGCAGTGGGCCGGGACTTAAGAATGAAAAACTGTTTTTT. Translation gives CASSGPGLKNEKLFF.